One sample yielded the 4 T cell receptor beta chains listed below, sequenced in a study of blood T cell repertoires in COVID-19. Assay used: immunoSEQ multiplex PCR; TCRdb lists only in-frame clones, some missing. The profile covers over 200,000 clones, with approximately 90% appearing a single time and under 0.9% taken by the ten largest. Sequenced: peripheral blood. The receptors were sampled from a man aged 35-49 years with acute or convalescent COVID-19.

This sequence joins TRBV10-3 and TRBJ2-3; 8 nucleotides agree with TRBD2. The CDR3 covers 13 residues. Trimming at V came to 10 bases and at J to 1 base, leaving 4 bases not matched to a gene. Per the germline V gene, CDR1 is ENHRY and CDR2 is SYGVKD. CDR3: CATRGGRTDTQYF. The CDR3 nucleotides are TGTGCCACACGCGGGGGGCGCACAGATACGCAGTATTTT.

The V and J genes are TRBV27 and TRBJ1-1; a possible D gene is TRBD1 (6 bases). The CDR3 runs to 15 residues. V was pared by 5 bases and J by 3 bases, with 16 bases between. Germline-derived CDR1 and CDR2 are MNHEY and SMNVEV (reference sequence). For the CDR3, the DNA is TGTGCCAGCAGTCTATGGGGGGGCGCGGACACTGAAGCTTTCTTT. It encodes CASSLWGGADTEAFF.

The J gene is TRBJ1-1, the V gene TRBV6-5; 7 bases align to TRBD1. Germline lookup yields CDR1 MNHEY and CDR2 SVGAGI. V lost 5 bases to trimming and J lost 1 base; unmatched junction nucleotides: 4. This CDR3 is built from 14 residues. As DNA, the CDR3 is TGTGCCAGCAGTAACAGGGGCTGGAACACTGAAGCTTTCTTT. Residues: CASSNRGWNTEAFF.

J is TRBJ2-7 and V is TRBV6-5; TRBD2 is a possible D gene (6 bases). The CDR3 is 13 amino acids. Trimming took off 5 bases at V and 1 base at J, with 9 bases between the two ends. Germline lookup yields CDR1 MNHEY and CDR2 SVGAGI. CDR3 sequence (DNA): TGTGCCAGCAGTCCCGGAGGGTCCTACGAGCAGTACTTC. It codes for CASSPGGSYEQYF.